These 32 T cell receptor beta chains were all obtained from the same sample, sequenced in a study of T cell changes during pregnancy in multiple sclerosis. Libraries were prepared by immunoSEQ multiplex PCR; TCRdb keeps only in-frame clonotypes and omits some of them. The sample holds 45,000 to 60,000 clones, about 92% seen once. The specimen was CD4+ T cells from peripheral blood mononuclear cells, collected in the third trimester of pregnancy. Receptor source: a female donor with multiple sclerosis, enrolled in a pregnancy study.

The V and J genes are TRBV30 and TRBJ2-2; TRBD1 aligns across 7 bases. V shed 0 bases, J shed 3 bases, and the junction held 4 bases outside the gene matches. CDR1 GTSNPN and CDR2 SVGIG come from the germline V gene (reference sequence). The length of the CDR3 is 15 residues. The CDR3, as DNA: TGTGCCTGGAGTGTACGAGGGACAGACACCGGGGAGCTGTTTTTT. Translation: CAWSVRGTDTGELFF.

The genes are TRBV5-8 and TRBJ1-5, with 8 bases identical to TRBD1. CDR3 length: 14 amino acids. Germline V lookup: CDR1 SGHTS, CDR2 YDEGEE. V gave up 1 base and J gave up 6 bases; unmatched junction bases: 3. The CDR3 nucleotides are TGTGCCAGCAGCTTGTCAGGGGGCCGTCAGCCCCAGCATTTT. Amino acid sequence: CASSLSGGRQPQHF.

The chain couples TRBV5-1 to TRBJ2-7; 7 positions agree with TRBD1. The CDR3 is 13 residues long. Per the germline V gene, CDR1 is SGHRS and CDR2 is YFSETQ. V was clipped by 2 bases and J by 7 bases; unmatched bases: 6. Written as DNA, the CDR3 is TGCGCCAGCAGCTTCCGACAGGGTGGTGAGCAGTACTTC. It codes for CASSFRQGGEQYF. Looking up the rest from reference TRBV5-1 and TRBJ2-7 gives the full variable domain: KAGVTQTPRYLIKTRGQQVTLSCSPISGHRSVSWYQQTPGQGLQFLFEYFSETQRNKGNFPGRFSGRQFSNSRSEMNVSTLELGDSALYLCASSFRQGGEQYFGPGTRLTVT.

The J gene is TRBJ1-3, the V gene TRBV7-2, with no clear D. Trimming removed 1 base at V and 0 bases at J, with 10 bases between. In germline, CDR1 is SGHTA, CDR2 FQGNSA. This CDR3 comprises 16 residues. The CDR3 DNA reads as TGTGCCAGCAGCTTAGAAGGACTGATCTCTGGAAACACCATATATTTT. Protein product: CASSLEGLISGNTIYF.

The gene calls are TRBV7-2 and TRBJ1-5; D unclear. Germline CDR1 and CDR2: SGHTA and FQGNSA. Trimming removed 5 bases at V and 0 bases at J, with 5 bases between. This CDR3 comprises 13 residues. For the CDR3, the DNA is TGTGCCAGCAGCGGAGATAGCAATCAGCCCCAGCATTTT. Encoded protein: CASSGDSNQPQHF.

CDR3 protein: CASSQDTASGANVLTF. In nucleotides, the CDR3 is TGCGCCAGCAGCCAAGATACAGCCTCTGGGGCCAACGTCCTGACTTTC. The chain employs TRBV4-3 and TRBJ2-6; D is uncertain. The CDR3 spans 16 residues. V was cut by 0 bases and J by 0 bases, with 6 bases left in between. Germline assignment: CDR1 LGHNA and CDR2 YSLEER.

V gene TRBV7-9 combines with J gene TRBJ2-2, with 7 positions matching TRBD2. The CDR3 sequence is 14 residues long. Per the germline V gene, CDR1 is SEHNR and CDR2 is FQNEAQ (reference sequence). V lost 3 bases, J lost 4 bases, and 2 bases stayed unmatched. This chain's CDR3 is CASSFGLVTGELFF. The DNA for the CDR3 is TGTGCCAGCAGCTTTGGACTAGTCACCGGGGAGCTGTTTTTT.

The chain uses TRBV7-9 and TRBJ1-2; TRBD1 might be the D (6 bases). Deletions cut 2 bases from V and 7 bases from J, with 14 bases between. The CDR3 extends over 14 amino acids. The germline V gene has CDR1 SEHNR and CDR2 FQNEAQ (reference sequence). This chain's CDR3 is CASSLTGQTSGYTF. CDR3 sequence (DNA): TGTGCCAGCAGCTTAACCGGACAGACGTCTGGCTACACCTTC.

This clone was counted a single time. The genes are TRBV18 and TRBJ2-1, with TRBD2 identical over 10 bases. The CDR3 is 15 residues long. With V trimmed by 2 bases and J by 5 bases, 3 bases remained unmatched. CDR1 is KGHSH, CDR2 LQKENI, per germline. The CDR3 sequence: CASSPGLAANNEQFF. DNA for the CDR3: TGTGCCAGCTCACCAGGACTAGCGGCTAACAATGAGCAGTTCTTC.

This clone was recorded a few times. The V and J genes are TRBV19 and TRBJ1-1; 7 positions agree with TRBD1. CDR3 size: 16 residues. With 4 bases clipped from V and 2 bases from J, the junction kept 10 bases outside the gene matches. Germline assignment: CDR1 LNHDA and CDR2 SQIVND (reference sequence). The chain's CDR3 is CASSSPQTGANTEAFF. The CDR3 DNA reads as TGTGCCAGTAGTAGCCCCCAAACAGGGGCAAACACTGAAGCTTTCTTT. The full variable domain, with the rest looked up from reference TRBV19 and TRBJ1-1, is DGGITQSPKYLFRKEGQNVTLSCEQNLNHDAMYWYRQDPGQGLRLIYYSQIVNDFQKGDIAEGYSVSREKKESFPLTVTSAQKNPTAFYLCASSSPQTGANTEAFFGQGTRLTVV.

This sequence joins TRBV10-3 and TRBJ2-5; TRBD2 matches at 8 bases. Germline V lookup: CDR1 ENHRY, CDR2 SYGVKD. V was pared by 3 bases and J by 3 bases, with 9 bases of the junction left unmatched. The CDR3 has 16 residues. The CDR3 region is CAISDSIPGGKETQYF. The CDR3 DNA is TGTGCCATCAGTGACTCTATCCCGGGGGGGAAAGAGACCCAGTACTTC.

This clone was seen just once. The V call is TRBV19, the J call TRBJ2-5; 7 positions match TRBD1. J was trimmed by 2 bases and V by 5 bases; bases with no gene match: 2. The CDR3 runs to 13 residues. Germline V gene lookup returns CDR1 LNHDA and CDR2 SQIVND (reference sequence). The CDR3 here is CASSVGQQETQYF. CDR3 sequence (DNA): TGTGCCAGTAGTGTGGGACAGCAAGAGACCCAGTACTTC.

The V call is TRBV11-2, the J call TRBJ2-3, with TRBD2 identical over 11 bases. V lost 11 bases to trimming and J lost 0 bases; unmatched junction nucleotides: 1. CDR1 and CDR2 (germline): SGHAT, FQNNGV. The CDR3 covers 13 residues. In DNA form, the CDR3 reads TGTGCCGGGACTAGCGGTAGCACAGATACGCAGTATTTT. Translating it yields CAGTSGSTDTQYF.

The chain carries TRBV5-6 and TRBJ1-4, with TRBD1 identical over 7 bases. V shed 3 bases, J shed 8 bases, and the junction held 7 bases outside the gene matches. CDR3 length equals 14 residues. Germline values: CDR1 SGHDT, CDR2 YYEEEE. This CDR3 is CASSWGQYQEKLFF. The DNA of the CDR3 is TGTGCCAGCAGCTGGGGACAGTATCAAGAAAAACTGTTTTTT.

Only one count was recorded for this clone. The chain recombines TRBV7-2 with TRBJ1-4; no clear D gene. V lost 0 bases and J lost 1, with 6 bases in between. Germline V gene data show CDR1 as SGHTA and CDR2 as FQGNSA. The CDR3 is 15 residues long. CDR3 in amino acids: CASSLAAGTNEKLFF. DNA of the CDR3: TGTGCCAGCAGCTTAGCGGCGGGAACTAATGAAAAACTGTTTTTT. Variable domain in full (rest from reference TRBV7-2 and TRBJ1-4): GAGVSQSPSNKVTEKGKDVELRCDPISGHTALYWYRQSLGQGLEFLIYFQGNSAPDKSGLPSDRFSAERTGGSVSTLTIQRTQQEDSAVYLCASSLAAGTNEKLFFGSGTQLSVL.

To note about this clone: A junction end diverges from the germline sequence, so it may reflect a read error. J is TRBJ2-2 and V is TRBV7-7, with D possibly matching TRBD1 (6 bases). CDR3 length: 15 residues. Germline CDR1 is SSHAT and CDR2 is FNYEAQ (reference sequence). In DNA form, the CDR3 reads TGTGCTAGCAGCTCCCAGGGGCCGAACACCGGGGAGCTGTTTTTT. Its translation is CASSSQGPNTGELFF.

This chain links TRBV27 with TRBJ1-1, with 7 bases matching TRBD1. CDR3 length: 14 amino acids. Germline V gives CDR1 MNHEY, CDR2 SMNVEV (reference sequence). The V and J ends lost 5 bases and 5 bases, in that order; junction bases with no gene match: 8. CDR3 residues: CASSDTGEWTEAFF. CDR3 sequence (DNA): TGTGCCAGCAGTGATACAGGGGAGTGGACTGAAGCTTTCTTT.

The CDR3 here is CASTDRLGYTF. In DNA, the CDR3 is TGTGCCAGCACGGACAGACTCGGCTACACCTTC. The V call is TRBV6-1, the J call TRBJ1-2; D may be TRBD1 (6 bases). The CDR3 totals 11 residues. Trimming took off 7 bases at V and 8 bases at J, with 11 bases between the two ends. Germline CDR1 and CDR2: MNHNS and SASEGT.

This chain connects TRBV5-6 to TRBJ1-2, with 7 bases aligning to TRBD1. The J segment lost 8 bases and the V segment lost 9 bases, leaving 19 bases of the junction unmatched. The germline V gene encodes CDR1 SGHDT and CDR2 YYEEEE. The CDR3 sequence is 15 residues long. Here the CDR3 reads CATTPTGIHGGGYTF. In nucleotides, the CDR3 is TGTGCCACCACCCCGACAGGGATCCACGGAGGAGGCTACACCTTC.

The V call is TRBV2, the J call TRBJ1-1; D might be TRBD1 (6 bases). V lost 6 bases, J lost 4 bases, and 12 bases lay in between. CDR1 SNHLY and CDR2 FYNNEI come from the germline V gene. This CDR3 comprises 13 residues. The CDR3 coding sequence is TGTGCCAGCAGAACAGAGGGGGTCACTGAAGCTTTCTTT. Its protein is CASRTEGVTEAFF.

This clone was picked up a small number of times. This chain uses TRBV2 with TRBJ2-7; the match to TRBD1 covers 8 bases. This CDR3 spans 12 amino acids. From germline, CDR1 is SNHLY and CDR2 FYNNEI. The trim removed 8 bases at V and 6 bases at J, leaving 6 bases unmatched. CDR3 residues: CASGTGISEQYF. The CDR3 bases are TGTGCCAGCGGGACAGGAATCTCCGAGCAGTACTTC.

This chain joins TRBV12-5 and TRBJ2-6; TRBD1 matches 7 bases. The CDR3 is 17 residues long. The germline CDR1 and CDR2 sequences are LGHNT and FRNRAP. V dropped 4 bases and J dropped 3; count of bases not matched to a gene: 9. The CDR3 nucleotides read TGTGCTAGTGGTTCGGATACAGGGGTTATTGGGGCCAACGTCCTGACTTTC. As protein: CASGSDTGVIGANVLTF.

This clone has a single count. The gene calls are TRBV19 and TRBJ1-4, with 11 bases that match TRBD1. This CDR3 region has 15 residues. CDR1 and CDR2 (germline): LNHDA, SQIVND (reference sequence). The ends lost 5 bases at V and 7 bases at J; junction bases unmatched: 6. CDR3 in amino acids: CASSSRTGGSEKLFF. The CDR3 DNA sequence: TGTGCCAGTAGTTCACGGACAGGGGGCAGTGAAAAACTGTTTTTT.

The V gene is TRBV10-2, the J gene TRBJ2-7, with 7 bases matching TRBD2. The CDR3 loop spans 14 amino acids. J gave up 0 bases and V 8 bases, and 7 bases lay outside the gene matches. Looked up from germline, CDR1 is WSHSY and CDR2 is SAAADI. CDR3 in DNA: TGCGCCAGCGGGGCCGGGACTAACTCCTACGAGCAGTACTTC. This sequence encodes CASGAGTNSYEQYF.

This chain joins TRBV18 and TRBJ1-1; D not certain. CDR3 length: 15 residues. V was pared by 1 base and J by 3 bases, with 12 bases between. The germline V gene has CDR1 KGHSH and CDR2 LQKENI. CDR3 sequence: CASSPLFQDHTEAFF. The CDR3 DNA reads as TGTGCCAGCTCACCACTTTTCCAGGATCACACTGAAGCTTTCTTT.

The chain joins TRBV7-2 to TRBJ2-7; tentative D call: TRBD2 (5 bases). CDR3 length equals 14 residues. V shed 1 base and J shed 1 base, with 8 bases lying between them. Germline values: CDR1 SGHTA, CDR2 FQGNSA. CDR3 sequence: CASSLGTGSYEQYF. The CDR3 DNA reads as TGTGCCAGCAGCTTAGGGACTGGATCCTACGAGCAGTACTTC.

V gene TRBV6-4 combines with J gene TRBJ1-1, with 10 bases identical to TRBD1. The CDR3 extends over 14 amino acids. The germline gives CDR1 MRHNA, CDR2 SNTAGT. J lost 5 bases, V lost 4 bases, and 4 bases had no gene match. CDR3 nucleotide sequence: TGTGCCAGCAGTGGTGGGACAGGGGAAACTGAAGCTTTCTTT. Amino acids: CASSGGTGETEAFF.

This chain connects TRBV2 to TRBJ1-2; D remains unclear. CDR1 is SNHLY and CDR2 is FYNNEI in the germline V gene. Trimming removed 0 bases from V and 7 bases from J, with 9 bases in between. The CDR3 runs to 13 residues. Here the CDR3 reads CASSEAAGIGYTF. For the CDR3, the DNA is TGTGCCAGCAGTGAAGCGGCGGGAATTGGCTACACCTTC.

The V gene is TRBV27, the J gene TRBJ2-3; no definite D call. CDR3 size: 13 residues. The V end was cut by 3 bases, the J end by 4 bases, with 8 bases between. Germline V gives CDR1 MNHEY, CDR2 SMNVEV (reference sequence). CDR3 sequence reads: CASSFYGADTQYF. The CDR3 region has the DNA TGTGCCAGCAGTTTTTACGGAGCAGATACGCAGTATTTT.

V and J are TRBV9 and TRBJ1-4, with 11 bases fitting TRBD1. The J segment lost 0 bases and the V segment lost 0 bases, leaving 4 bases of the junction unmatched. CDR1 and CDR2 from the germline V gene are SGDLS and YYNGEE. The CDR3 length is 18 residues. The CDR3 reads CASSVGTGGFTTNEKLFF. The DNA of the CDR3 is TGTGCCAGCAGCGTAGGGACAGGGGGCTTTACAACTAATGAAAAACTGTTTTTT.

The rearrangement joins TRBV6-1 to TRBJ1-2, with 8 bases aligning to TRBD1. Germline V gene data show CDR1 as MNHNS and CDR2 as SASEGT. CDR3 length: 12 residues. Unmatched junction bases numbered 5, after V lost 6 bases and J lost 8 bases. In nucleotides, the CDR3 is TGTGCCAGCAGATCACAGGGGGGAGGCTACACCTTC. Protein: CASRSQGGGYTF.

This chain links TRBV7-2 with TRBJ2-1; D unclear. Germline assignment: CDR1 SGHTA and CDR2 FQGNSA. Trimming cost V 5 bases and J 5 bases, with 16 bases left between them. This CDR3 is built from 15 residues. The CDR3 spells CASSASRNSHNEQFF. For the CDR3, the DNA is TGTGCCAGCAGCGCAAGTCGAAACAGCCACAATGAGCAGTTCTTC.